What follows describes a single T cell receptor beta chain. Antigen specificity is unknown. Next came a second PCR, run for about 7 to 12 cycles, which used a sample-barcoded 5' primer along with a J-beta primer mix. TCRdb called the 5' RACE reads again in MiXCR, with one record for every CDR3 protein. Among about 290,000 distinct CDR3 sequences listed, around 27% were seen once. This sample stems from a study of blood T cells in healthy people across ages. Study-level background: Template-switching capture recovered about one barcoded beta molecule per two T cells. Regarding the study as a whole: Naive T cell percentage and TCR beta diversity correlated strongly.

Between the trimmed V and J ends, which lost 2 bases and 2 bases, there was a span of 7 bases. Germline V CDR1 and CDR2: MDHEN, SYDVKM. The CDR3 totals 13 residues. This sequence was found in a woman aged 65 to 85 in good health. The chain couples TRBV28 to TRBJ2-7, with D maybe TRBD1 (6 bases). Source material: blood. CDR3 protein: CASSLRQAYEQYF. The CDR3, as DNA: TGTGCCAGCAGTTTAAGACAGGCCTACGAGCAGTACTTC.